This is a list of T cell receptor beta chains from one sample in a study of monozygotic twins with inflammatory bowel disease. Following a re-call of the 5' RACE reads, TCRdb has one entry per CDR3 protein and lacks DNA. This table lists 120,000 to 150,000 distinct CDR3 sequences. Material for sequencing was blood. All receptors come from a human donor with ulcerative colitis or Crohn's disease, or a healthy co-twin of an affected twin (not recorded which). Both conserved end residues are part of each CDR3.

j_call v_call cdr3_aa
TRBJ2-1 TRBV14 CASSQNKGTADNEQFF
TRBJ2-6 TRBV11-2 CASSLSGANVLTF
TRBJ2-1 TRBV18 CASSPRTGAQNEQFF
TRBJ1-4 TRBV12-3/TRBV12-4 CASSQQFGVAGVEKLFF
TRBJ1-6 TRBV5-1 CASSSMGHPDSPLHF
TRBJ2-5 TRBV20-1 CSARDSRGPGETQYF
TRBJ1-5 TRBV6-1 CASMERGHEPQHF
TRBJ2-1 TRBV12-3/TRBV12-4 CASKGTSGGRSYNEQFF
TRBJ2-2 TRBV7-6 CASSLAQAPNTGELFF
TRBJ2-1 TRBV6-1 CASRRGTGLRLYNEQFF
TRBJ1-3 TRBV4-3 CASSQGIHSGNTIYF
TRBJ1-1 TRBV20-1 CSARDLRDTEAFF
TRBJ2-7 TRBV27 CASSPNKVSYEQYF
TRBJ1-5 TRBV5-8 CASSRERLQPQHF
TRBJ1-2 TRBV20-1 CSVTLPSLGYGYTF
TRBJ1-2 TRBV3-1 CASSQIESNYGYTF
TRBJ2-3 TRBV3-1 CASSQYGLGASPTDTQYF
TRBJ1-2 TRBV4-1 CASSQATTNYGYTF
TRBJ2-7 TRBV9 CASSVGGRGSYEQYF
TRBJ2-7 TRBV20-1 CSGTSGVSLEQYF
TRBJ2-3 TRBV2 CASSKQGPRLSTDTQYF
TRBJ1-1 TRBV28 CASSQTPSSPRDTEAFF
TRBJ2-5 TRBV7-2 CASSLVAGSSETQYF
TRBJ2-3 TRBV5-1 CASSWGRGPLSTDTQYF
TRBJ2-7 TRBV7-8 CASSLTPSGQGAYEQYF
TRBJ2-1 TRBV30 CAWSLHHEQFF
TRBJ1-4 TRBV18 CASALIQGAPNEKLFF
TRBJ2-1 TRBV20-1 CSARGPQQKEFF
TRBJ2-6 TRBV5-1 CASSLMGTGANVLTF
TRBJ1-5 TRBV27 CASSKGAVSQPQHF
TRBJ2-7 TRBV7-2 CASSLEGLALPPYEQYF
TRBJ1-2 TRBV4-2 CASSQEWGRGNYGYTF
TRBJ2-7 TRBV9 CASSVGGTASYEQYF
TRBJ1-5 TRBV20-1 CSALGGRAGQPQHF
TRBJ1-2 TRBV6-5 CASRRDLNYGYTF
TRBJ1-1 TRBV20-1 CSARQMNTEAFF
TRBJ1-3 TRBV4-1 CASSQDRGTGNTIYF
TRBJ2-3 TRBV5-6 CASSLGLGGYYTDTQYF
TRBJ1-1 TRBV20-1 CSARDSYSGTTEAFF
TRBJ2-1 TRBV6-2/TRBV6-3 CASSWTDYNEQFF
TRBJ2-1 TRBV7-2 CASSSTGGAVEQFF